Listed here are 14 T cell receptor beta chains from one sample, sequenced in a study of neurological immune-mediated disorders. TCRdb used MiXCR to reprocess the 5' RACE reads, holding one entry per CDR3 protein. The sample carries over 35,000 distinct CDR3 sequences, about 13% recorded once. Sequenced: PBMCs. These receptors came from a female donor in good health.

This clonotype was picked up many times. The chain employs TRBV6-5 and TRBJ1-5; unclear D gene. CDR3 length equals 15 residues. Trimming removed 0 bases from V and 0 bases from J, with 6 bases in between. Per the germline V gene, CDR1 is MNHEY and CDR2 is SVGAGI. The DNA for the CDR3 is TGTGCCAGCAGTTACTCAGGGTATAGCAATCAGCCCCAGCATTTT. It translates to CASSYSGYSNQPQHF.

The table lists this clonotype with many counts. At one of its ends the junction is not consistent with the germline gene, which may arise from a read error. The CDR3 protein is CASSLSPAHNEQFF. Here the CDR3 DNA reads TGTGCTAGCAGCTTGAGTCCGGCCCACAATGAGCAGTTCTTC. The chain combines TRBV7-7 with TRBJ2-1; D call uncertain. CDR1 is SSHAT and CDR2 is FNYEAQ in the germline V gene (reference sequence). The CDR3 is 14 amino acids.

This clonotype came up many times. The chain uses TRBV12-3 or TRBV12-4 and TRBJ2-2; D is undetermined. V dropped 5 bases and J dropped 8 bases, with 18 bases sitting between them. The CDR3 totals 15 residues. Here the CDR3 reads CASSGFAAEVGELFF. The CDR3, as DNA: TGTGCCAGCAGTGGGTTTGCAGCTGAGGTGGGGGAGCTGTTTTTT.

About this clonotype itself: One end of the junction varies from germline; a read error may be responsible. The DNA for the CDR3 is TGTGCCAGCCGGGCATTCACTGAAGCTTTGTTT. Encoded protein: CASRAFTEALF. V and J are TRBV6-1 and TRBJ1-1, with D hard to call. The CDR3 is made up of 11 amino acids. CDR1 is MNHNS, CDR2 SASEGT, per germline.

Ten or more counts support this clonotype. The V and J genes are TRBV7-9 and TRBJ2-1; 7 bases agree with TRBD1. Trimming took 3 bases from V and 4 from J; bases not matched to a gene: 3. CDR1 SEHNR and CDR2 FQNEAQ come from the germline V gene (reference sequence). The CDR3 consists of 14 residues. CDR3 in DNA: TGTGCCAGCAGCTTTCGGACAGGTTACAATGAGCAGTTCTTC. Its protein is CASSFRTGYNEQFF.

On this clonotype: A much larger clone sits a single nucleotide away, making a read error possible. The V and J genes are TRBV7-9 and TRBJ1-2; TRBD1 agrees at 10 bases. V dropped 5 bases and J dropped 7; count of bases not matched to a gene: 7. The CDR3 is 14 amino acids. Looked up from germline, CDR1 is SEHNR and CDR2 is FQNEAQ (reference sequence). The CDR3 nucleotides read TGTGCCAGCAGCCGACCGGGACAGGGGTCTGGCTACACCTTC. Its translation is CASSRPGQGSGYTF.

This clonotype was seen repeatedly, ten times or more. This chain uses TRBV2 with TRBJ2-3; 7 positions match TRBD1. The CDR3 runs to 15 residues. Germline loops: CDR1 SNHLY, CDR2 FYNNEI. V was clipped by 7 bases and J by 4 bases; unmatched bases: 11. The CDR3 spells CASIRQGIDADTQYF. In DNA form, the CDR3 reads TGTGCCAGCATAAGACAGGGTATCGACGCAGATACGCAGTATTTT.

This clonotype was seen repeatedly, ten times or more. This chain uses TRBV7-2 with TRBJ2-7, with TRBD2 matching 7 bases. The CDR3 is made up of 15 amino acids. CDR1 and CDR2 from the germline V gene are SGHTA and FQGNSA. V lost 5 bases and J lost 0; bases outside the gene matches: 7. As DNA, the CDR3 is TGTGCCAGCAGCCCGCAGGCGGGAGCCTCCTACGAGCAGTACTTC. It translates to CASSPQAGASYEQYF.

This clonotype was detected many times. This chain connects TRBV20-1 to TRBJ1-1, with unresolved D. With 1 base removed from V and 5 bases from J, the gap between germline ends came to 20 bases. The CDR3 runs to 16 residues. Per germline, CDR1 DFQATT and CDR2 SNEGSKA (reference sequence). Written as DNA, the CDR3 is TGCAGTGCTAGAGTTCGCGGGCGACTCCGTGGGACTGAAGCTTTCTTT. Translation gives CSARVRGRLRGTEAFF.

Many counts were recorded for this clonotype. The rearrangement links TRBV20-1 to TRBJ2-1; TRBD2 aligns across 7 bases. CDR3 length equals 17 residues. V lost 1 base, J lost 3 bases, and 12 bases stayed unmatched. Per the germline V gene, CDR1 is DFQATT and CDR2 is SNEGSKA (reference sequence). CDR3 sequence: CSARVFGGSDHYNEQFF. CDR3 nucleotide sequence: TGCAGTGCTAGAGTTTTTGGCGGGAGTGACCACTACAATGAGCAGTTCTTC.

This clonotype was recorded at least ten times. The V and J genes are TRBV27 and TRBJ2-2, with 9 positions matching TRBD1. V trimming: 1 base; J trimming: 7 bases; junction bases outside the gene matches: 7. The CDR3 spans 16 residues. The germline CDR1 and CDR2 sequences are MNHEY and SMNVEV (reference sequence). The chain's CDR3 is CASSLYGTGNVGELFF. The CDR3 bases are TGTGCCAGCAGTTTATACGGGACAGGGAATGTCGGGGAGCTGTTTTTT.

This clonotype was seen repeatedly, ten times or more. This chain joins TRBV3-1 and TRBJ2-5; no clear D. The CDR3 contains 14 residues. Germline values: CDR1 LGHDT, CDR2 YNNKEL (reference sequence). V lost 4 bases, J lost 1 base, and 10 bases lay in between. CDR3 sequence: CASSPRSVQETQYF. The CDR3 DNA reads TGTGCCAGCAGCCCACGTTCAGTCCAAGAGACCCAGTACTTC.

The rearrangement uses TRBV20-1 and TRBJ2-3; 8 bases line up with TRBD2. This CDR3 is built from 15 residues. Germline V lookup: CDR1 DFQATT, CDR2 SNEGSKA (reference sequence). The V and J ends lost 3 bases and 2 bases, in that order; junction bases with no gene match: 7. Here the CDR3 DNA reads TGCAGTGCTAGGCCGGGGGGGACGCTCACAGATACGCAGTATTTT. The encoded protein is CSARPGGTLTDTQYF.

In this sample, this clonotype turned up many times. The rearrangement joins TRBV5-1 to TRBJ2-3; 7 positions match TRBD2. V lost 3 bases and J lost 2; bases outside the gene matches: 12. This CDR3 has 17 amino acids. Germline V gene sequence: CDR1 SGHRS, CDR2 YFSETQ. The CDR3 DNA sequence: TGCGCCAGCAGCTCCCCCCGGGACTACTACTACACAGATACGCAGTATTTT. It encodes CASSSPRDYYYTDTQYF. Looking up the rest from reference TRBV5-1 and TRBJ2-3 gives the full variable domain: KAGVTQTPRYLIKTRGQQVTLSCSPISGHRSVSWYQQTPGQGLQFLFEYFSETQRNKGNFPGRFSGRQFSNSRSEMNVSTLELGDSALYLCASSSPRDYYYTDTQYFGPGTRLTVL.